This TCR beta chain was recorded in a study of shared clonotypes between healthy human individuals. Study-level results: In four donors, around 5.5% of naive CD4 clonotypes appeared in common.

Some clones are missing from TCRdb's copy, which holds only in-frame ones; the method was immunoSEQ multiplex PCR. The sample carries about a million clones, approximately 70% recorded once. Comment on this clone: Its matching antigen is unknown.

A split of CD4+ cells into CD45RA+ naive and CD45RA-negative memory subsets was performed. The V end lost 0 bases, the J end lost 4 bases, and 11 bases lay between the germline ends. In germline, CDR1 is SGHKS, CDR2 YYEKEE (reference sequence). CDR3 length: 15 amino acids. This receptor was obtained from a man in his late teens or twenties in good health. The gene calls are TRBV5-5 and TRBJ2-1, with D perhaps given as TRBD1 or TRBD2 (5 bases each). The sequenced sample consisted of memory CD4+ T cells sorted from blood. Subset noted: CD45RA-negative fraction. CDR3 nucleotide sequence: TGTGCCAGCAGCTTGGTTGGGACGTATTACAATGAGCAGTTCTTC. Encoded protein: CASSLVGTYYNEQFF.